Listed below are T cell receptor beta chains from one sample, sequenced in a study of T-cell memory formation after mild COVID-19. MiXCR, run by TCRdb on the 5' RACE reads, gives a single entry per CDR3 protein. This sample has roughly 350,000 distinct CDR3 sequences, with roughly an eighth found just once. The sequencing sample was made of PBMCs or a T cell subset sorted from them (not recorded which). The receptors derive from a man younger than 35 who had mild COVID-19 (a few samples of this study predate the infection). Cell type and time point are not known. CDR3s include the opening cysteine and the closing phenylalanine or tryptophan. A D gene is named only where the DNA matches it firmly. The size of a clone is reported for some rows only, either as once, few or many, or as a class for expanded clones.

v_call	d_call	clone_size	j_call	cdr3_aa	cdr3_nt
TRBV2	-	-	TRBJ2-5	CAGGLFGETQYF	TGTGCTGGGGGTTTATTCGGGGAGACCCAGTACTTC
TRBV24-1	TRBD2	-	TRBJ2-3	CATSDPGTSVAGTTDTQYF	TGTGCCACCAGTGATCCCGGAACTTCTGTAGCGGGGACCACAGATACGCAGTATTTT
TRBV29-1	-	few	TRBJ2-3	CSVEWSSGNTQYF	TGCAGCGTTGAATGGTCTAGTGGTAATACGCAGTATTTT
TRBV29-1	-	-	TRBJ2-2	CSVEGGTRSTGELFF	TGCAGCGTTGAAGGGGGAACTAGGAGCACCGGGGAGCTGTTTTTT
TRBV7-9	-	-	TRBJ2-7	CASSWYDRSYEQYF	TGTGCCAGCAGCTGGTATGACAGGTCCTACGAGCAGTACTTC
TRBV2	-	-	TRBJ2-5	CASSEQSVETQYF	TGTGCCAGCAGTGAGCAGAGTGTGGAGACCCAGTACTTC
TRBV27	TRBD1	few	TRBJ2-7	CASSNRRTGPAYEQYF	TGTGCCAGCAGTAACCGCCGGACAGGGCCTGCCTACGAGCAGTACTTC
TRBV10-3	-	-	TRBJ2-2	CAIRGTGELFF	TGTGCCATCAGAGGGACCGGGGAGCTGTTTTTT
TRBV27	-	-	TRBJ1-5	CASSFTGNQPQHF	TGTGCCAGCAGTTTTACAGGGAATCAGCCCCAGCATTTT
TRBV18	-	-	TRBJ1-1	CVSSPRNLNTEAFF	TGTGTCAGCTCACCAAGGAATTTGAACACTGAAGCTTTCTTT
TRBV5-4	-	-	TRBJ2-3	CASSSRGTNTDTQYF	TGTGCCAGCAGCTCGCGTGGGACAAACACAGATACGCAGTATTTT
TRBV19	-	-	TRBJ1-5	CASSMDINQPQHF	TGTGCCAGTAGTATGGACATCAATCAGCCCCAGCATTTT
TRBV5-1	-	few	TRBJ2-3	CASSQGAGIADTQYF	TGCGCCAGCAGCCAAGGAGCAGGGATCGCAGATACGCAGTATTTT
TRBV7-6	-	-	TRBJ1-3	CASSLERQIAGNTIYF	TGTGCCAGCAGCTTAGAACGGCAGATCGCCGGAAACACCATATATTTT
TRBV9	-	few	TRBJ2-7	CASSKTGRHEQYF	TGTGCCAGCAGCAAGACAGGGAGGCACGAGCAGTACTTC
TRBV20-1	-	-	TRBJ2-3	CSAASHTRSTDTQYF	TGCAGTGCGGCTAGCCATACTAGAAGCACAGATACGCAGTATTTT
TRBV7-2	-	-	TRBJ1-6	CASSLEQVYSPLHF	TGTGCCAGCAGCTTAGAACAGGTTTATTCACCCCTCCACTTT
TRBV10-3	-	-	TRBJ2-2	CAISESTTGTGELFF	TGTGCCATCAGTGAGAGTACAACGGGGACCGGGGAGCTGTTTTTT
TRBV27	-	few	TRBJ2-3	CASSPGTQQATQYF	TGTGCCAGCAGTCCGGGGACCCAACAGGCGACGCAGTATTTT